Listed below are T cell receptor beta chains from one sample, sequenced in a study. TCRdb processed the 5' RACE reads anew with MiXCR; each CDR3 protein has one entry. The table includes 35,000 to 50,000 distinct CDR3 sequences, approximately 23% detected once. What was sequenced was Tregs sorted from a lymph node. Source of these receptors: a female donor with breast cancer. The conserved cysteine and the conserved F or W are not part of the CDR3 here. A D gene is named only where the DNA matches it firmly.

d_gene	v_gene	j_gene	CDR3aa
.	TRBV5-5	TRBJ2-2	ASSLRDTGELF
TRBD2	TRBV5-1	TRBJ2-7	ASRPGTTSYEQY
.	TRBV12-3/TRBV12-4	TRBJ1-2	ASSLSWDSYGYT
.	TRBV20-1	TRBJ2-5	SAGRPETQY
TRBD1	TRBV7-6	TRBJ2-2	ASSNRDRGTGELF
.	TRBV7-9	TRBJ2-7	ASSLEAGGTYEQY
.	TRBV15	TRBJ2-7	ATSSSVPAGDEQY
TRBD1	TRBV5-6	TRBJ2-3	ASSFRDRRTDTQY
TRBD2	TRBV20-1	TRBJ2-1	SARGSGKPYNEQF
.	TRBV7-9	TRBJ2-1	ASSARDFYNEQF
.	TRBV11-2	TRBJ2-5	ASSLTGTAETQY
.	TRBV24-1	TRBJ2-5	ATSDSGLRVETQY
.	TRBV3-1	TRBJ1-1	ASSQARNTEAF
.	TRBV12-3/TRBV12-4	TRBJ2-7	ASSLTWDGEYEQY
.	TRBV7-9	TRBJ2-3	ASSLGLSTDTQY
.	TRBV6-5	TRBJ1-4	ASSYSPKKGKLF
TRBD1	TRBV7-9	TRBJ1-2	ASSARGNRYNGYT
.	TRBV24-1	TRBJ2-2	ATSVPSGTGELF
.	TRBV4-1	TRBJ1-2	ASSQEGGHPSGYT
TRBD1	TRBV2	TRBJ1-1	ASSDNPDRGGDEAF
.	TRBV5-1	TRBJ2-3	ASSLNGRTSTDTQY
.	TRBV7-2	TRBJ1-4	ASSLLTRNEKLF
TRBD1	TRBV29-1	TRBJ2-6	SVTGVAGANVLT
TRBD2	TRBV4-3	TRBJ2-2	ASSRARLAGETGELF
TRBD1	TRBV27	TRBJ2-5	ASSLEGRGLRAETQY
TRBD1	TRBV4-1	TRBJ2-7	ASSQGGQPYEQY
.	TRBV2	TRBJ1-5	ASRGYGYSNQPQH
.	TRBV5-1	TRBJ2-5	ASSLGQSVGRTLETQY
.	TRBV7-6	TRBJ2-7	ASSSRGYEQY
.	TRBV9	TRBJ1-1	ASSKGGVNTEAF
.	TRBV12-3/TRBV12-4	TRBJ2-7	ASSPRLSWVYEQY
.	TRBV15	TRBJ2-5	ATSPTRLLQETQY
.	TRBV5-1	TRBJ2-5	ASSSGPTGETQY
.	TRBV6-5	TRBJ2-7	ASSYSTAEWDEQY
.	TRBV7-8	TRBJ1-2	ASSPNRDYGYT
.	TRBV7-6	TRBJ2-3	ASSHRDFTTDTQY
TRBD1	TRBV6-1	TRBJ2-2	ASSEAGQGYPANTGELF
TRBD2	TRBV4-1	TRBJ2-7	ASSQYSGSGDEQY
TRBD2	TRBV5-1	TRBJ2-1	ASSLRGRALHEQF
.	TRBV7-6	TRBJ2-7	ASSPRPFIGEQY
.	TRBV7-3	TRBJ2-3	ASSGSTDTQY
.	TRBV7-9	TRBJ1-2	ASSPPGGTAHGYT
.	TRBV2	TRBJ2-7	ASSRPRIYEQY
.	TRBV6-5	TRBJ2-1	ASRLSGAYYNEQF
.	TRBV30	TRBJ2-7	AWSRHVSHEQY
.	TRBV28	TRBJ1-5	ASSPVHQPQH
.	TRBV30	TRBJ2-1	AWSPGAEQF
.	TRBV5-1	TRBJ1-1	ASSLAGAHMNTEAF
.	TRBV27	TRBJ1-1	ASSLGGQAEAF
.	TRBV5-6	TRBJ2-7	ASSWMGSSYEQY
.	TRBV15	TRBJ1-5	ATSAERAGRSNQPQH
.	TRBV5-1	TRBJ2-7	ASSPFNEQY
.	TRBV4-2	TRBJ2-5	ACSQEPEIEKTQY
.	TRBV28	TRBJ2-1	ASSLGRTAEAADEQF
.	TRBV10-2	TRBJ2-7	ASGAYEQY